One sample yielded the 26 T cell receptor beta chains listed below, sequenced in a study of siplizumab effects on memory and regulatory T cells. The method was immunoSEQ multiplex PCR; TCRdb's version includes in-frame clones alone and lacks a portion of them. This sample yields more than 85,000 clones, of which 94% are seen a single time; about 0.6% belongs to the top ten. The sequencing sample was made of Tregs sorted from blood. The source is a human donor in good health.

In DNA form, the CDR3 reads TGTGCCAGCAGCTTAGGTCTTGGACTAGCGGGAGAGCAGTTCTTC. It specifies CASSLGLGLAGEQFF. The genes are TRBV7-9 and TRBJ2-1; 12 positions match TRBD2. CDR3 length equals 15 residues. V gave up 1 base and J gave up 10 bases; unmatched junction bases: 5. Germline V gene lookup returns CDR1 SEHNR and CDR2 FQNEAQ (reference sequence).

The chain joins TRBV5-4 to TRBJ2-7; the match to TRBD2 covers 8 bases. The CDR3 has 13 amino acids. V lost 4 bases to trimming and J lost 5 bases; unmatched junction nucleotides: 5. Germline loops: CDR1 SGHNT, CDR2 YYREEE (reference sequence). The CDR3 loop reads CASSPPGGNEQYF. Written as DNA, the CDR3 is TGTGCCAGCAGCCCGCCGGGGGGGAACGAGCAGTACTTC.

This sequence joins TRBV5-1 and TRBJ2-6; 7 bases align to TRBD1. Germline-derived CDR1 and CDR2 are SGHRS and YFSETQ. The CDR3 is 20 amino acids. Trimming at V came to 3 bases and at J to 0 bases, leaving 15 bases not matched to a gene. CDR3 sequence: CASSSRGNRDRISGANVLTF. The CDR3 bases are TGCGCCAGCAGCTCTAGGGGCAATAGGGACAGAATCTCTGGGGCCAACGTCCTGACTTTC.

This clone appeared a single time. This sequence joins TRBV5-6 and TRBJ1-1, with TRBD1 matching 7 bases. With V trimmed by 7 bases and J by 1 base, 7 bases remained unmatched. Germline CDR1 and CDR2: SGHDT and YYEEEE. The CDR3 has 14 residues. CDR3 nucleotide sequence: TGTGCCAGCTTACAGGGGCCAGCGAACACTGAAGCTTTCTTT. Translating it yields CASLQGPANTEAFF. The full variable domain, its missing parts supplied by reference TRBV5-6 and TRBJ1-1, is DAGVTQSPTHLIKTRGQQVTLRCSPKSGHDTVSWYQQALGQGPQFIFQYYEEEERQRGNFPDRFSGHQFPNYSSELNVNALLLGDSALYLCASLQGPANTEAFFGQGTRLTVV.

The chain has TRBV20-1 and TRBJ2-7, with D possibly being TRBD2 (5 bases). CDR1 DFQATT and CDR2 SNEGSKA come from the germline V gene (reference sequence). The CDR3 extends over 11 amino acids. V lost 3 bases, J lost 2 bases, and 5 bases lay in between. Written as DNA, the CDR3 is TGCAGTGCTAGCGGGGCCTACGAGCAGTACTTC. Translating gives CSASGAYEQYF.

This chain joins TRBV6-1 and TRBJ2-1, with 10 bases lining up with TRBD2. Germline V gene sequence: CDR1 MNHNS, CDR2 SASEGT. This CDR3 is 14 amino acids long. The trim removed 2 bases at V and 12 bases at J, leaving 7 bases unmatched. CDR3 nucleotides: TGTGCCAGCAGTGAAAGCGGGAGGGCTTCTATGCAGTTCTTC. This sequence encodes CASSESGRASMQFF.

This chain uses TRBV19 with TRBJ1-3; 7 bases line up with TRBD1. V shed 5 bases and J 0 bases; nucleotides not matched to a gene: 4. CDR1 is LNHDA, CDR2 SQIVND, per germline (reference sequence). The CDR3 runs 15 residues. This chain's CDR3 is CASSHRDSSGNTIYF. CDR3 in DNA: TGTGCCAGTAGTCACCGGGACAGCTCTGGAAACACCATATATTTT.

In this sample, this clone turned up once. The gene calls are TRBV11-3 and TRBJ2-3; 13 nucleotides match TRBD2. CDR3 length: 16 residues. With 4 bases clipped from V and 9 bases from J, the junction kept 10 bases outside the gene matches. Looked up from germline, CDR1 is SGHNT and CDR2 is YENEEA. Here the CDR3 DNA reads TGTGCCAGCAGCTCCCGGACTAGCGGGAGTGACGGCACGCAGTATTTT. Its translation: CASSSRTSGSDGTQYF.

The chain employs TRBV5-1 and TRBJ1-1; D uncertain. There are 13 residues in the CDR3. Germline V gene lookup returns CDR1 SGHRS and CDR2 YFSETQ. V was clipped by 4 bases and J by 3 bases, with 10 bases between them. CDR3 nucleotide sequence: TGCGCCAGCAGCGACGGTTCCCACACTGAAGCTTTCTTT. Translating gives CASSDGSHTEAFF.

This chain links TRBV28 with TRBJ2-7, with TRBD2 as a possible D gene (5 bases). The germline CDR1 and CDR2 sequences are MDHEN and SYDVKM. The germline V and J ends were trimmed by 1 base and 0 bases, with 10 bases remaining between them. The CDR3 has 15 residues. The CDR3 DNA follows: TGTGCCAGCAGTTTATATTCGGGGAGCTCCTACGAGCAGTACTTC. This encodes CASSLYSGSSYEQYF. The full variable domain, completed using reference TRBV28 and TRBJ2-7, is DVKVTQSSRYLVKRTGEKVFLECVQDMDHENMFWYRQDPGLGLRLIYFSYDVKMKEKGDIPEGYSVSREKKERFSLILESASTNQTSMYLCASSLYSGSSYEQYFGPGTRLTVT.

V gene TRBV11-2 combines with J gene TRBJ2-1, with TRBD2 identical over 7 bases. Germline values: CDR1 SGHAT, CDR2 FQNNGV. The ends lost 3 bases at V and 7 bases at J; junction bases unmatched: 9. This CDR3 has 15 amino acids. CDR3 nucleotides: TGTGCCAGCAGCTTCTTCGGGAGGATTAGTAATGAGCAGTTCTTC. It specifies CASSFFGRISNEQFF.

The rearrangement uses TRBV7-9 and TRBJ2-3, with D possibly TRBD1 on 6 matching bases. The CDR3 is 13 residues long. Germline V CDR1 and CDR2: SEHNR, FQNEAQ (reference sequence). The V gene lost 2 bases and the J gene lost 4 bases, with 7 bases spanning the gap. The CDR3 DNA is TGTGCCAGCAGCTTACAGGGGCCAGATACGCAGTATTTT. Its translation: CASSLQGPDTQYF.

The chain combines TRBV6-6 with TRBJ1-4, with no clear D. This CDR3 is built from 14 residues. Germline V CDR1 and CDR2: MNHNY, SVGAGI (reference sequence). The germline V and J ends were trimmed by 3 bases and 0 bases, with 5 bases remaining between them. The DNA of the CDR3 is TGTGCCAGCAGTTATATGACAACTAATGAAAAACTGTTTTTT. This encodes CASSYMTTNEKLFF.

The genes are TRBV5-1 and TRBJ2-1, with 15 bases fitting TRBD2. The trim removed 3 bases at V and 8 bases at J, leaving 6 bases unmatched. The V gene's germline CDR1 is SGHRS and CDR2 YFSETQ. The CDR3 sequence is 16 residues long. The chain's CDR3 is CASSSGLAGGYHEQFF. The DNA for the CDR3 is TGCGCCAGCAGCTCTGGACTAGCGGGAGGGTACCATGAGCAGTTCTTC.

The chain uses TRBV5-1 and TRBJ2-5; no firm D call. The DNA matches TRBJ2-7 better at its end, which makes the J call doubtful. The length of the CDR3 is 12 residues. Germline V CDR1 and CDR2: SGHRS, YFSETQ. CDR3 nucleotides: TGCGCCAGCAGCTCCAGCTCCTACGAGCAGTACTTC. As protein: CASSSSSYEQYF.

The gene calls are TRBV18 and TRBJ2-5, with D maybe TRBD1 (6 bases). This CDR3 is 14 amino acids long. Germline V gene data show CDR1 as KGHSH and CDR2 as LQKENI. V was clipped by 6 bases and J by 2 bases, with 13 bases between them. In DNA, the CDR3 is TGTGCCAGCTCGACGCAACAGGGACAAGAGACCCAGTACTTC. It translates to CASSTQQGQETQYF. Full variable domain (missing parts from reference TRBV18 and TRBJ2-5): NAGVMQNPRHLVRRRGQEARLRCSPMKGHSHVYWYRQLPEEGLKFMVYLQKENIIDESGMPKERFSAEFPKEGPSILRIQQVVRGDSAAYFCASSTQQGQETQYFGPGTRLLVL.

CDR3 protein: CASSLRGGQREEQYF. The CDR3 DNA reads TGTGCCAGCAGCTTGAGAGGCGGCCAGCGGGAAGAGCAGTACTTC. The chain links TRBV5-6 to TRBJ2-7; TRBD2 matches at 7 bases. V trimming: 1 base; J trimming: 7 bases; junction bases outside the gene matches: 11. This CDR3 is built from 15 residues. CDR1 SGHDT and CDR2 YYEEEE come from the germline V gene.

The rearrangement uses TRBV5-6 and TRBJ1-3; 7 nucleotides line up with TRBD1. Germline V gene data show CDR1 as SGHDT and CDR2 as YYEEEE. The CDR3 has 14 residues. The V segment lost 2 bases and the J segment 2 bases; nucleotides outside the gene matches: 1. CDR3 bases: TGTGCCAGCAGCTTCAGGGGGGCTGGAAACACCATATATTTT. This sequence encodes CASSFRGAGNTIYF.

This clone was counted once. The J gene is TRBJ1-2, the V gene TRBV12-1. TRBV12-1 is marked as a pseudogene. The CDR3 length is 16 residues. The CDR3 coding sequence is TGTGCCAGCAGCATCGACCGGGACCGGGGTAACTATGGCTACACCTTC. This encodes CASSIDRDRGNYGYTF.

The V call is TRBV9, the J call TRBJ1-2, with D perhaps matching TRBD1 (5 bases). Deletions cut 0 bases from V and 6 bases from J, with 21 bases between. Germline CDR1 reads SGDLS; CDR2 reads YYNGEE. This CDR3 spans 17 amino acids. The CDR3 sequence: CASSVGEAGPTVDGYTF. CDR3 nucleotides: TGTGCCAGCAGCGTAGGGGAGGCAGGGCCCACGGTGGATGGCTACACCTTC.

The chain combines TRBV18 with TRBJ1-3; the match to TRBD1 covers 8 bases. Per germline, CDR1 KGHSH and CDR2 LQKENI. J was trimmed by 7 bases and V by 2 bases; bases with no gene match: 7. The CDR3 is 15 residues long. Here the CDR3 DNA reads TGTGCCAGCTCACCATTGGGGACAGGATACAACACCATATATTTT. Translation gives CASSPLGTGYNTIYF.

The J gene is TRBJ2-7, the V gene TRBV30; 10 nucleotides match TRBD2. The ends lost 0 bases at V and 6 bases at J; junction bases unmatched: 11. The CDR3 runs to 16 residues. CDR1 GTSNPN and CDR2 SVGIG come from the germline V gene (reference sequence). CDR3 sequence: CAWSVRLAGAGSEQYF. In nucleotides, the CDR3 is TGTGCCTGGAGTGTACGCCTAGCGGGAGCTGGTAGCGAGCAGTACTTC.

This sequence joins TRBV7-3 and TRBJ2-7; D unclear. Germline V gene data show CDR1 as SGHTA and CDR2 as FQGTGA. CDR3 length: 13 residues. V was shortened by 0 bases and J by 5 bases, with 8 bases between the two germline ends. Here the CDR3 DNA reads TGTGCCAGCAGCTTAACGGCCGGGCACGAGCAGTACTTC. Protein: CASSLTAGHEQYF.

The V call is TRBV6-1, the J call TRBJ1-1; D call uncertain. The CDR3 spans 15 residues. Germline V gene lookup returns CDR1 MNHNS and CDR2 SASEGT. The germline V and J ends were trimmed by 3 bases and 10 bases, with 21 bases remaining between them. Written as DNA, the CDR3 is TGTGCCAGCAGTGATGTTAGGTTTCGGCTCCTTCGAGCTTTCTTT. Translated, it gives CASSDVRFRLLRAFF.

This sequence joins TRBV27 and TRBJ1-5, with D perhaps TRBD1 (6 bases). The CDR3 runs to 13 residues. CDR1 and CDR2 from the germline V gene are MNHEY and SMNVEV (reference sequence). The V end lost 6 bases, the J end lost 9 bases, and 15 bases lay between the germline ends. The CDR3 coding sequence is TGTGCCAGCAGCCCTCAGGGGACGGGGCCCCAGCATTTT. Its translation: CASSPQGTGPQHF.

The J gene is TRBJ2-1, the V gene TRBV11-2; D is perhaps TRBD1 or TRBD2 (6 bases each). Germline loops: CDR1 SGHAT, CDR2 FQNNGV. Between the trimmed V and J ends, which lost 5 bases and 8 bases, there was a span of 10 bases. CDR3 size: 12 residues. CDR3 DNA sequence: TGTGCCAGCAGCCCGGAGGGGGATGAGCAGTTCTTC. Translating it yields CASSPEGDEQFF. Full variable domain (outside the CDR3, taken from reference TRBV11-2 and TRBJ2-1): EAGVAQSPRYKIIEKRQSVAFWCNPISGHATLYWYQQILGQGPKLLIQFQNNGVVDDSQLPKDRFSAERLKGVDSTLKIQPAKLEDSAVYLCASSPEGDEQFFGPGTRLTVL.